This passage covers 17 T cell receptor beta chains from one sample sequenced in a study of cytomegalovirus exposure and HLA in healthy donors. This PCR relied on a set of 60 Vbeta primers and 13 Jbeta primers. Some clones are missing from TCRdb's copy, which holds only in-frame ones; the method was immunoSEQ multiplex PCR. There are 100,000 to 150,000 clones in the sample; roughly 74% occur only once, and almost 6% lies in the top ten. The specimen was PBMCs. Receptor source: a woman aged 45-60 years in good health and CMV-seropositive.

J is TRBJ2-3 and V is TRBV5-1; TRBD2 aligns across 15 bases. CDR1 and CDR2 (germline): SGHRS, YFSETQ. With V trimmed by 4 bases and J by 2 bases, 5 bases remained unmatched. The length of the CDR3 is 17 residues. In DNA, the CDR3 is TGCGCCAGCAGCCGGACTAGCGGGGGGGCAATCACAGATACGCAGTATTTT. Translation: CASSRTSGGAITDTQYF.

This rearrangement joins TRBV11-2 to TRBJ1-1, with TRBD1 as a possible D gene (6 bases). CDR1 is SGHAT and CDR2 is FQNNGV in the germline V gene. This CDR3 has 13 amino acids. Trimming shortened V by 5 bases and J by 2 bases, and 9 bases separated the two germline ends. DNA of the CDR3: TGTGCCAGCAGCCAGACAGGAAACACTGAAGCTTTCTTT. Residues: CASSQTGNTEAFF.

The V call is TRBV10-3, the J call TRBJ1-4, with D tentatively TRBD1 (5 bases). V shed 3 bases and J shed 5 bases, with 7 bases lying between them. This CDR3 is 13 amino acids long. Germline V CDR1 and CDR2: ENHRY, SYGVKD. The CDR3 spells CAISERQNEKLFF. The CDR3 nucleotides are TGTGCCATCAGTGAAAGACAGAATGAAAAACTGTTTTTT.

This clone was recorded a few times. The chain is built from TRBV27 and TRBJ2-2; 13 positions agree with TRBD2. Germline-derived CDR1 and CDR2 are MNHEY and SMNVEV (reference sequence). The CDR3 runs 18 residues. J was trimmed by 1 base and V by 6 bases; bases with no gene match: 8. The CDR3: CASSLRTSGGRNTGELFF. CDR3 DNA sequence: TGTGCCAGCAGCCTAAGGACTAGCGGGGGTCGGAACACCGGGGAGCTGTTTTTT.

DNA of the CDR3: TGTGCCAGCAGCTTAGAGCGTAATGAGCAGTTCTTC. Protein sequence: CASSLERNEQFF. The chain couples TRBV7-2 to TRBJ2-1; D is unclear. Trimming took 1 base from V and 7 from J, leaving 5 bases between them. The CDR3 is 12 amino acids. Germline assignment: CDR1 SGHTA and CDR2 FQGNSA.

Notes on this clone: A junction end diverges from the germline sequence, so it may reflect a read error. This chain joins TRBV5-4 and TRBJ1-2, with D unclear. CDR3 size: 15 residues. Germline V lookup: CDR1 SGHNT, CDR2 YYREEE (reference sequence). The CDR3, as DNA: TGTGCCAGCAGCTGGGAGGCTGGGCCTTCGTCTGGCTACCCCTTC. Translated, it gives CASSWEAGPSSGYPF.

This clone turned up a few times. The V gene is TRBV5-1, the J gene TRBJ1-4, with 8 bases fitting TRBD1. The V and J ends lost 0 bases and 7 bases, in that order; junction bases with no gene match: 2. Germline values: CDR1 SGHRS, CDR2 YFSETQ. This CDR3 comprises 14 residues. The CDR3 nucleotides read TGCGCCAGCAGCTTGGGACAGGGGCGTGAAAAACTGTTTTTT. Protein sequence: CASSLGQGREKLFF. The entire variable domain, with the rest obtained from reference TRBV5-1 and TRBJ1-4, is as follows: KAGVTQTPRYLIKTRGQQVTLSCSPISGHRSVSWYQQTPGQGLQFLFEYFSETQRNKGNFPGRFSGRQFSNSRSEMNVSTLELGDSALYLCASSLGQGREKLFFGSGTQLSVL.

This clone was recorded only once. This sequence joins TRBV6-1 and TRBJ2-1, with 8 nucleotides matching TRBD1. This CDR3 spans 14 amino acids. V gave up 7 bases and J gave up 7 bases; unmatched junction bases: 9. Germline-derived CDR1 and CDR2 are MNHNS and SASEGT. The DNA for the CDR3 is TGTGCCAGCACACGGGACAGGAGAAGTAATGAGCAGTTCTTC. Translating it yields CASTRDRRSNEQFF.

The rearrangement links TRBV11-3 to TRBJ2-1, with 9 bases that match TRBD2. Germline trimming cut 5 bases from V and 2 bases from J; bases unmatched to any gene: 4. Germline assignment: CDR1 SGHNT and CDR2 YENEEA. This CDR3 spans 15 amino acids. CDR3 bases: TGTGCCAGCAGCCCGCGGGGGGGGGCCTACAATGAGCAGTTCTTC. Protein: CASSPRGGAYNEQFF.

V and J are TRBV7-9 and TRBJ1-2; the match to TRBD1 covers 8 bases. V shed 6 bases, J shed 8 bases, and the junction held 2 bases outside the gene matches. Germline loops: CDR1 SEHNR, CDR2 FQNEAQ (reference sequence). The CDR3 is made up of 11 amino acids. In nucleotides, the CDR3 is TGTGCCAGCAGTAGGGACAGGGGCTACACCTTC. This translates into CASSRDRGYTF.

The genes are TRBV25-1 and TRBJ2-5, with D possibly being TRBD2 (5 bases). The CDR3 has 13 amino acids. V gave up 7 bases and J gave up 2 bases, with 11 bases separating them. The V gene's germline CDR1 is MGHDK and CDR2 SYGVNS. The CDR3 nucleotides read TGTGCCAGCACTGAGACGGGACAAGAGACCCAGTACTTC. Residues: CASTETGQETQYF.

This sequence joins TRBV2 and TRBJ1-1; tentative D call: TRBD1 (5 bases). Germline V lookup: CDR1 SNHLY, CDR2 FYNNEI. V lost 5 bases, J lost 0 bases, and 13 bases lay in between. This CDR3 spans 15 amino acids. CDR3 amino acids: CASSFQGVMNTEAFF. The CDR3, as DNA: TGTGCCAGCAGTTTCCAGGGTGTCATGAACACTGAAGCTTTCTTT.

CDR3 in amino acids: CASSLGDSNSPLHF. The CDR3 nucleotides read TGTGCCAGCAGTTTAGGCGACAGTAATTCACCCCTCCACTTT. The chain is built from TRBV27 and TRBJ1-6; D is perhaps TRBD1 (5 bases). Germline V gene data show CDR1 as MNHEY and CDR2 as SMNVEV (reference sequence). The CDR3 contains 14 residues. Trimming took 2 bases from V and 6 from J, leaving 8 bases between them.

This clone has more than one count but fewer than ten. This chain connects TRBV9 to TRBJ1-2, with a tentative D call TRBD1 (6 bases). The CDR3 loop spans 14 amino acids. Germline CDR1 SGDLS, CDR2 YYNGEE. V was clipped by 3 bases and J by 5 bases, with 14 bases between them. As DNA, the CDR3 is TGTGCCAGCAGCGCGGACAGAGGGGATTATGGCTACACCTTC. Its protein product is CASSADRGDYGYTF.

The rearrangement uses TRBV7-8 and TRBJ2-3; 9 bases match TRBD2. Germline CDR1 and CDR2: SGHVS and FQNEAQ. Trimming took 2 bases from V and 6 from J; bases not matched to a gene: 9. The CDR3 is 16 residues long. The CDR3 region is CASSLSRAGGRDTQYF. CDR3 nucleotides: TGTGCCAGCAGCTTATCTCGAGCGGGGGGTCGGGATACGCAGTATTTT. Variable domain in full (rest from reference TRBV7-8 and TRBJ2-3): GAGVSQSPRYKVAKRGQDVALRCDPISGHVSLFWYQQALGQGPEFLTYFQNEAQLDKSGLPSDRFFAERPEGSVSTLKIQRTQQEDSAVYLCASSLSRAGGRDTQYFGPGTRLTVL.

V gene TRBV7-2 combines with J gene TRBJ1-5, with 8 bases fitting TRBD1. The junction had 10 bases not matched to a gene; V was cut back by 5 bases and J by 7 bases. From germline, CDR1 is SGHTA and CDR2 FQGNSA. The CDR3 covers 15 residues. CDR3 protein: CASSPSARTGQPQHF. Here the CDR3 DNA reads TGTGCCAGCAGCCCCAGCGCCAGGACAGGGCAGCCCCAGCATTTT.

V usage is TRBV6-5 and J usage is TRBJ1-1, with 7 nucleotides matching TRBD1. Trimming took 5 bases from V and 3 from J; bases not matched to a gene: 3. The CDR3 has 13 amino acids. Germline lookup yields CDR1 MNHEY and CDR2 SVGAGI. The CDR3 loop reads CASSGQADTEAFF. In DNA form, the CDR3 reads TGTGCCAGCAGTGGACAGGCTGACACTGAAGCTTTCTTT.